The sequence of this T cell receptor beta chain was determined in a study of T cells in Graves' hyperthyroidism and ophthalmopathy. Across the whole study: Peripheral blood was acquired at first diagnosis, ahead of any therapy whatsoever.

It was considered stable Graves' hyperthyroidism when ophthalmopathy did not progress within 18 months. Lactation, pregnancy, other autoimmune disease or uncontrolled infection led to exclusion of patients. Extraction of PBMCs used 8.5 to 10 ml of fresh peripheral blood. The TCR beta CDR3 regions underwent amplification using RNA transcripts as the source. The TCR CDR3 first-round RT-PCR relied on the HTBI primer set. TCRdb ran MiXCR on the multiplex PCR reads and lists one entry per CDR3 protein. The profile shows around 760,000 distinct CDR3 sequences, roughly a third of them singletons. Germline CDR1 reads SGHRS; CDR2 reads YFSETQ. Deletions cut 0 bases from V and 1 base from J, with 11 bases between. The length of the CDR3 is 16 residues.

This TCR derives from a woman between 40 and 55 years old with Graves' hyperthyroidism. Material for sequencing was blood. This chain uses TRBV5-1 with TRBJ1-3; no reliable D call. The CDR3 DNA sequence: TGCGCCAGCAGCTTGGAGGGTCATGGATCTGGAAACACCATATATTTT. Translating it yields CASSLEGHGSGNTIYF. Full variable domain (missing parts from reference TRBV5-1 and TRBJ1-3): KAGVTQTPRYLIKTRGQQVTLSCSPISGHRSVSWYQQTPGQGLQFLFEYFSETQRNKGNFPGRFSGRQFSNSRSEMNVSTLELGDSALYLCASSLEGHGSGNTIYFGEGSWLTVV.